The rows below give T cell receptor beta chains drawn from one sample of a study of shared clonotypes between healthy human individuals. TCRdb keeps only in-frame clones here, not all; method: immunoSEQ multiplex PCR. The sample lists 2 million to 2.5 million clones, roughly 93% occurring once. The sequenced sample was naive CD4+ T cells from PBMCs. The receptors shown here come from a man aged 18 to 35 in good health. Some clones in this sample may be carry-over from other donors' samples. Both conserved end residues are part of each CDR3. The D gene is left open where the match is weak.

v_call	j_call	d_call	cdr3_aa	cdr3_nt
TRBV16	TRBJ1-3	-	CASSQSISSGNTIYF	TGTGCCAGCAGCCAATCGATAAGCTCTGGAAACACCATATATTTT
TRBV7-8	TRBJ2-7	-	CASSLRWGDTYEQYF	TGTGCCAGCAGCTTAAGGTGGGGGGACACCTACGAGCAGTACTTC
TRBV4-2	TRBJ2-7	TRBD2	CASSQEQRGFSYEQYF	TGTGCCAGCAGCCAAGAGCAGCGGGGTTTCTCCTACGAGCAGTACTTC
TRBV19	TRBJ1-5	-	CASSTGSRGYQPQHF	TGTGCCAGTAGTACAGGGAGCCGAGGTTATCAGCCCCAGCATTTT
TRBV28	TRBJ2-1	TRBD2	CASSLAAGAVYNEQFF	TGTGCCAGCAGTTTAGCGGCGGGAGCGGTCTACAATGAGCAGTTCTTC
TRBV18	TRBJ2-7	TRBD1	CASSPGQGASYEQYF	TGTGCCAGCTCGCCCGGACAGGGGGCCTCCTACGAGCAGTACTTC
TRBV5-1	TRBJ1-1	-	CASSLREQMNTEAFF	TGCGCCAGCAGCTTACGAGAGCAGATGAACACTGAAGCTTTCTTT
TRBV18	TRBJ2-3	TRBD1	CASSLLSQGDTQYF	TGTGCCAGCTCACTATTGTCACAGGGGGATACGCAGTATTTT
TRBV5-1	TRBJ2-1	-	CASSPESSYNEQFF	TGCGCCAGCAGTCCAGAAAGCTCCTACAATGAGCAGTTCTTC
TRBV29-1	TRBJ2-6	-	CSVGSSPGANVLTF	TGCAGCGTGGGTAGTTCCCCTGGGGCCAACGTCCTGACTTTC
TRBV27	TRBJ2-2	TRBD2	CASAFAGLATNTGELFF	TGTGCCAGCGCCTTCGCGGGACTAGCGACCAACACCGGGGAGCTGTTTTTT
TRBV4-1	TRBJ2-7	TRBD2	CASSPIPRGVSYEQYF	TGCGCCAGCAGCCCGATTCCTCGGGGGGTCTCCTACGAGCAGTACTTC
TRBV7-3	TRBJ2-2	-	CASSHTGVPAGELFF	TGTGCCAGCAGCCATACTGGGGTGCCGGCCGGGGAGCTGTTTTTT
TRBV5-1	TRBJ1-1	-	CASSRGTGNTEAFF	TGCGCCAGCAGCCGTGGGACGGGGAACACTGAAGCTTTCTTT
TRBV9	TRBJ2-2	TRBD1	CASSVGQGFTGELFF	TGTGCCAGCAGCGTGGGACAGGGATTCACCGGGGAGCTGTTTTTT
TRBV15	TRBJ2-7	-	CATSRQDSPYEQYF	TGTGCCACCAGCAGACAGGATTCTCCCTACGAGCAGTACTTC
TRBV12-5	TRBJ2-7	TRBD1	CASGSHSGQGVTLYSYEQYF	TGTGCTAGTGGTTCCCACTCAGGACAGGGGGTTACATTATACTCCTACGAGCAGTACTTC
TRBV28	TRBJ2-1	TRBD1	CASKGQGVINEQFF	TGTGCCAGCAAGGGGCAGGGGGTAATCAATGAGCAGTTCTTC
TRBV5-6	TRBJ2-3	TRBD2	CASSSYLAGGGSSTDTQYF	TGTGCCAGCAGCTCGTACCTAGCGGGAGGGGGTTCTAGCACAGATACGCAGTATTTT
TRBV2	TRBJ1-5	-	CASKLQPSNQPQHF	TGTGCCAGTAAACTACAGCCTAGCAATCAGCCCCAGCATTTT
TRBV6-1	TRBJ2-3	-	CASLKEGASTDTQYF	TGTGCCAGCCTGAAGGAGGGGGCTAGCACAGATACGCAGTATTTT
TRBV29-1	TRBJ1-1	-	CSVQAMNTEAFF	TGCAGCGTGCAGGCGATGAACACTGAAGCTTTCTTT